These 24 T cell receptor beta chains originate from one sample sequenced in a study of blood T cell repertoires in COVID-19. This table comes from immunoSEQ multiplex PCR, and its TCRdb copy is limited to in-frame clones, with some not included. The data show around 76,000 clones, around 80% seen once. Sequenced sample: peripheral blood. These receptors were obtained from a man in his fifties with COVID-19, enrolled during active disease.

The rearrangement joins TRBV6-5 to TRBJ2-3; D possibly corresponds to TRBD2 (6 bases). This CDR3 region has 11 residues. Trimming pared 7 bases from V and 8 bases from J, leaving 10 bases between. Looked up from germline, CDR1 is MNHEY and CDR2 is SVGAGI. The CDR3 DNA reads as TGTGCCAGCACCCGAGCGGGTACGCAGTATTTT. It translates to CASTRAGTQYF.

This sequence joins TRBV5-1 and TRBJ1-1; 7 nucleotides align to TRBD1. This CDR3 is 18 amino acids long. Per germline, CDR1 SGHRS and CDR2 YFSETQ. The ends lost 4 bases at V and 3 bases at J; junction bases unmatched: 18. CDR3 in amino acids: CASSTGTLERQGHTEAFF. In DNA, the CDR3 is TGCGCCAGCAGCACCGGAACCCTGGAAAGACAGGGCCACACTGAAGCTTTCTTT.

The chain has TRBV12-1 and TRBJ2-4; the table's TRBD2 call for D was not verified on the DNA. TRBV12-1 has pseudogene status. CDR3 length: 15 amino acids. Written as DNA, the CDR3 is TGTGCCAGCAGCTCGTTCTCAGCGGGAGGGAACATTCAGTACTTC. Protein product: CASSSFSAGGNIQYF.

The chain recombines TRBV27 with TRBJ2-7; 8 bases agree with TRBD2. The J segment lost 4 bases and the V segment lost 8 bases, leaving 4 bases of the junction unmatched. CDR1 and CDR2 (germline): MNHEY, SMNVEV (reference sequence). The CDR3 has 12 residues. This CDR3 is CASGGGRYEQYF. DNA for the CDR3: TGTGCCAGCGGCGGGGGGCGTTACGAGCAGTACTTC.

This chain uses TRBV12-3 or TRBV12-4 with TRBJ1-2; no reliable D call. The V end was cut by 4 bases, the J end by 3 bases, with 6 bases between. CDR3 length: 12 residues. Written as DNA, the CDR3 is TGTGCCAGCAGTTCCCAGTACTATGGCTACACCTTC. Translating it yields CASSSQYYGYTF.

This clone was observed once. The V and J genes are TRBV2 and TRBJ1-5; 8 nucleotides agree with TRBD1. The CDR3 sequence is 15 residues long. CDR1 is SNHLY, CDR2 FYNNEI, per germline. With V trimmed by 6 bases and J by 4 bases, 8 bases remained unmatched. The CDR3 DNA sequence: TGTGCCAGCAGGGTTACAGGGGGATATAATCAGCCCCAGCATTTT. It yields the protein CASRVTGGYNQPQHF.

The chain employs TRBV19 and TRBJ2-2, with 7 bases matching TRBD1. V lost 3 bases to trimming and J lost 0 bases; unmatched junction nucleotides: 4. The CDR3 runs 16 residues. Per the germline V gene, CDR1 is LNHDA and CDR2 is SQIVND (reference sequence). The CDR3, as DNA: TGTGCCAGTAGTATCGCCGGGACAGCGAACACCGGGGAGCTGTTTTTT. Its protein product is CASSIAGTANTGELFF.

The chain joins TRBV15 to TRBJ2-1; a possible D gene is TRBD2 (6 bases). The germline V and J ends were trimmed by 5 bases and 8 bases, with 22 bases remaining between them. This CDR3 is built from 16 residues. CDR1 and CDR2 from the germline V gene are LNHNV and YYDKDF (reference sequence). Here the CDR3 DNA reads TGTGCCACCAGCTCCCCGGGGGAGGCAAGAGGCCATGAGCAGTTCTTC. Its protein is CATSSPGEARGHEQFF.

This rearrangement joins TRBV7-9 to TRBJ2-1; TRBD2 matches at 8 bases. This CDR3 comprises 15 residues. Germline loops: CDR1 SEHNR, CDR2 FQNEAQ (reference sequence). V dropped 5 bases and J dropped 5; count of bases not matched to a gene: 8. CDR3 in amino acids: CASSPQTSVHNEQFF. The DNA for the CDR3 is TGTGCCAGCAGCCCGCAGACTAGCGTGCACAATGAGCAGTTCTTC.

The CDR3 DNA reads TGTGCCAGCAGCGCCCGGGACAGGGGAGAAGAGCAGTACTTC. As protein: CASSARDRGEEQYF. The chain uses TRBV9 and TRBJ2-7; TRBD1 agrees at 10 bases. The V segment lost 3 bases and the J segment 7 bases; nucleotides outside the gene matches: 7. The CDR3 runs to 14 residues. Germline V gene sequence: CDR1 SGDLS, CDR2 YYNGEE. Using reference TRBV9 and TRBJ2-7 for the parts outside the CDR3, the full variable domain is DSGVTQTPKHLITATGQRVTLRCSPRSGDLSVYWYQQSLDQGLQFLIQYYNGEERAKGNILERFSAQQFPDLHSELNLSSLELGDSALYFCASSARDRGEEQYFGPGTRLTVT.

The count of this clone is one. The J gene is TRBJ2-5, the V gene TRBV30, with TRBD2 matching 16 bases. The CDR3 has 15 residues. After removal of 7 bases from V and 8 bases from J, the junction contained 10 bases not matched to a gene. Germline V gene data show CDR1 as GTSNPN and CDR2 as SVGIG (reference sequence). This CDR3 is CASPGTSGGGRTQYF. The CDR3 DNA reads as TGTGCCTCCCCGGGGACTAGCGGGGGGGGGCGAACCCAGTACTTC. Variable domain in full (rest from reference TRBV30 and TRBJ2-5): SQTIHQWPATLVQPVGSPLSLECTVEGTSNPNLYWYRQAAGRGLQLLFYSVGIGQISSEVPQNLSASRPQDRQFILSSKKLLLSDSGFYLCASPGTSGGGRTQYFGPGTRLLVL.

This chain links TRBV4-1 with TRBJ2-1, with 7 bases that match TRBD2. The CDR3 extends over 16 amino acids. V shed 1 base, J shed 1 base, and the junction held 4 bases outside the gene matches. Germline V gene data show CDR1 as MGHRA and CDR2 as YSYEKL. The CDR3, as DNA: TGCGCCAGCAGCCAAGGTAGCGGGCCTTCCTACAATGAGCAGTTCTTC. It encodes CASSQGSGPSYNEQFF.

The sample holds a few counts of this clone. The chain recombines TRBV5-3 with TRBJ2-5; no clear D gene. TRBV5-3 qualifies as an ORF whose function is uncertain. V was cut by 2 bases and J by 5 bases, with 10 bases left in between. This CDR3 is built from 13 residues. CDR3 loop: CARSFSLHETQYF. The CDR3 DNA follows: TGTGCCAGAAGCTTTTCACTTCACGAGACCCAGTACTTC.

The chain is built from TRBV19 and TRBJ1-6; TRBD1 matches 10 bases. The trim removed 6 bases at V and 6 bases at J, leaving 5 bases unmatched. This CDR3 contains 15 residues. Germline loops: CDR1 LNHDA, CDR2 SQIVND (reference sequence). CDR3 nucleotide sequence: TGTGCCAGTAGGGACAGGGGGAATAGTAATTCACCCCTCCACTTT. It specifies CASRDRGNSNSPLHF. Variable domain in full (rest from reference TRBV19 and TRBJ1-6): DGGITQSPKYLFRKEGQNVTLSCEQNLNHDAMYWYRQDPGQGLRLIYYSQIVNDFQKGDIAEGYSVSREKKESFPLTVTSAQKNPTAFYLCASRDRGNSNSPLHFGNGTRLTVT.

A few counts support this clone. The DNA for the CDR3 is TGTGCCAGCACTGGAGGGGGGGGCGGGCAGCCCCAGCATTTT. It translates to CASTGGGGGQPQHF. This chain uses TRBV2 with TRBJ1-5; D perhaps matches TRBD1 (6 bases). The CDR3 runs to 14 residues. Germline V gene data show CDR1 as SNHLY and CDR2 as FYNNEI. The V end was cut by 7 bases, the J end by 7 bases, with 17 bases between. Variable domain in full (rest from reference TRBV2 and TRBJ1-5): EPEVTQTPSHQVTQMGQEVILRCVPISNHLYFYWYRQILGQKVEFLVSFYNNEISEKSEIFDDQFSVERPDGSNFTLKIRSTKLEDSAMYFCASTGGGGGQPQHFGDGTRLSIL.

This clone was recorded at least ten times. CDR3 nucleotides: TGTGCCAGCAGCTCGGGAACAGGGGGAGGGGAAGCTTTCTTT. As protein: CASSSGTGGGEAFF. The chain carries TRBV5-4 and TRBJ1-1, with 8 bases matching TRBD1. The ends lost 3 bases at V and 8 bases at J; junction bases unmatched: 9. Germline V gene sequence: CDR1 SGHNT, CDR2 YYREEE (reference sequence). This CDR3 has 14 residues. Drawing the rest from reference TRBV5-4 and TRBJ1-1, the complete variable domain is ETGVTQSPTHLIKTRGQQVTLRCSSQSGHNTVSWYQQALGQGPQFIFQYYREEENGRGNFPPRFSGLQFPNYSSELNVNALELDDSALYLCASSSGTGGGEAFFGQGTRLTVV.

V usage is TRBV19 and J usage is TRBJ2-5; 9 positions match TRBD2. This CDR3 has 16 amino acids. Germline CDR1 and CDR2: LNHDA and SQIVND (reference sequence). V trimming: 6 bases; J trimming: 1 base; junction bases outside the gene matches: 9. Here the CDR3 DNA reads TGTGCCAGTAGCCGGCAAACTAGCGGGTTCCAAGAGACCCAGTACTTC. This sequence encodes CASSRQTSGFQETQYF.

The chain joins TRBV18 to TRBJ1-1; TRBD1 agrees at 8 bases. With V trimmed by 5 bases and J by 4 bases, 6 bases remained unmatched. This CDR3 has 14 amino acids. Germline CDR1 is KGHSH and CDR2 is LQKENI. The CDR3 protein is CASSSTTGGTEAFF. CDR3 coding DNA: TGTGCCAGCTCATCTACCACAGGGGGCACTGAAGCTTTCTTT.

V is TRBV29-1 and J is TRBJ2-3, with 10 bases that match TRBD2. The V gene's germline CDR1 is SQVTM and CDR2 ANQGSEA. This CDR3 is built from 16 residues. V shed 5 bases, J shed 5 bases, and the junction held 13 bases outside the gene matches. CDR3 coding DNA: TGCAGCGTTATCCCAACACCCAGCGGGAGGGGAGATACGCAGTATTTT. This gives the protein CSVIPTPSGRGDTQYF.

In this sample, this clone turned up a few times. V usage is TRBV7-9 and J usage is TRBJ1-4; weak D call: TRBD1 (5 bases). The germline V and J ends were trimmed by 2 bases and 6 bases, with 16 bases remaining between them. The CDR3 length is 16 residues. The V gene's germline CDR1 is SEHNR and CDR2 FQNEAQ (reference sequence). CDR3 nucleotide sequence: TGTGCCAGCAGCTTAAATCTGGGGGGATCCTATGAAAAACTGTTTTTT. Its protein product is CASSLNLGGSYEKLFF.

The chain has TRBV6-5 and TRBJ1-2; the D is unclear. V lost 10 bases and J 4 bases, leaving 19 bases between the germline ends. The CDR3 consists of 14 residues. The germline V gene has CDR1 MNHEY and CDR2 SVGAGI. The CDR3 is CATSREVAVYGYTF. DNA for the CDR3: TGTGCCACCTCGAGGGAGGTTGCAGTCTATGGCTACACCTTC.

Here the CDR3 reads CASRLASTDTQYF. CDR3 in DNA: TGTGCCAGCAGATTGGCCTCCACAGATACGCAGTATTTT. The chain links TRBV6-5 to TRBJ2-3; D is unclear. Trimming stripped 6 bases from V and 2 bases from J, with 9 bases between. Germline CDR1 and CDR2: MNHEY and SVGAGI. CDR3 length: 13 amino acids.

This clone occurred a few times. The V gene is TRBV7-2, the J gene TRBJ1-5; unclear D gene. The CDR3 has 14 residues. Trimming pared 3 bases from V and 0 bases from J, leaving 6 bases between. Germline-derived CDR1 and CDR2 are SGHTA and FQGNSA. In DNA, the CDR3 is TGTGCCAGCAGCTTCGGTGATAGCAATCAGCCCCAGCATTTT. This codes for CASSFGDSNQPQHF.

CDR3 residues: CASSVNGGNQPQHF. In nucleotides, the CDR3 is TGCGCCAGCAGCGTAAACGGGGGCAATCAGCCCCAGCATTTT. The V gene is TRBV5-1, the J gene TRBJ1-5, with no clear D. The germline V gene encodes CDR1 SGHRS and CDR2 YFSETQ. The CDR3 is made up of 14 amino acids. V was pared by 4 bases and J by 2 bases, with 10 bases between.